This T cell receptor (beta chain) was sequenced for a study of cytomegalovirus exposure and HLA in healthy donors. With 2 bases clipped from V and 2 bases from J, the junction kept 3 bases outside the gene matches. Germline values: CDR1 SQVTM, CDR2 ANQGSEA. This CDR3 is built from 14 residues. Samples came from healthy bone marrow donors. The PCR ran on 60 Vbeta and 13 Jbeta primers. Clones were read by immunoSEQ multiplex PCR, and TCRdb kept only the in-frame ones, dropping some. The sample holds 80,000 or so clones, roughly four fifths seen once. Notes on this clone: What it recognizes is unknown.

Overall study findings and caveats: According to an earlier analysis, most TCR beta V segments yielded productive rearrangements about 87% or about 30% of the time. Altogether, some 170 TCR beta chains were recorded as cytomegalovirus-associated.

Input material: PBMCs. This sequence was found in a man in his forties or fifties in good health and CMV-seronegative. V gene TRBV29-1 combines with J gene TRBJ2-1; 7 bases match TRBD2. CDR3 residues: CSVERLAAYNEQFF. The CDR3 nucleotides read TGCAGCGTTGAACGGCTAGCGGCCTACAATGAGCAGTTCTTC.